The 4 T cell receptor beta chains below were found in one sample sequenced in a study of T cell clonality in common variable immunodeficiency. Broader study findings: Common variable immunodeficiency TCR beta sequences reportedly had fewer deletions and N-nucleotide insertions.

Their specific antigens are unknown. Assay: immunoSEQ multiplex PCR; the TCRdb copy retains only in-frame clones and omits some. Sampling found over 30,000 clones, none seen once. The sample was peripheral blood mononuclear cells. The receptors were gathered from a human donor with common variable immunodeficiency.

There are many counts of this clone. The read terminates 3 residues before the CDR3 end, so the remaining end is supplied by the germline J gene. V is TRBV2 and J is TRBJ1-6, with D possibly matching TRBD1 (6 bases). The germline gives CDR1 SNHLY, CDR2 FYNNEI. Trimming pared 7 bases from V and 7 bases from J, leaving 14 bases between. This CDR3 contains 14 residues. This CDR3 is CASTGQHWNSPLHF. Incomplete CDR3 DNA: TGTGCCAGCACCGGACAGCACTGGAATTCACCC.

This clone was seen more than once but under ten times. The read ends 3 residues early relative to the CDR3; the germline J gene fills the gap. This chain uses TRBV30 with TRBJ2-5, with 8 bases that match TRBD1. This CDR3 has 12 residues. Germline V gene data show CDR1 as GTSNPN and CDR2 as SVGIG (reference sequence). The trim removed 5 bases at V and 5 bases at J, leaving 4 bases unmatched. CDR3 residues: CAWGQGYETQYF. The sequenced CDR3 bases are TGTGCCTGGGGACAGGGTTACGAGACC.

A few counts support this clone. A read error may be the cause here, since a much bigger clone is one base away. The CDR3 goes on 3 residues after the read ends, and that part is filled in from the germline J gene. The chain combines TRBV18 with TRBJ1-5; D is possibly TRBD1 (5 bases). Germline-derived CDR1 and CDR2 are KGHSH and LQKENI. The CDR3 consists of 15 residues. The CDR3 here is CASSPTEYSKQPQHF. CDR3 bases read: TGTGCCAGCTCACCGACAGAATATAGCAAGCAGCCC.

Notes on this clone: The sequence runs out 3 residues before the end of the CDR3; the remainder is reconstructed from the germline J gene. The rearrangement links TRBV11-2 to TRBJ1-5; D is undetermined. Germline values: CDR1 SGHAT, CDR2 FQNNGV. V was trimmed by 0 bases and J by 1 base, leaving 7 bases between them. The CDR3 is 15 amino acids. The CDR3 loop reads CASSLDNLSNQPQHF. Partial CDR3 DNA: TGTGCCAGCAGCTTAGATAATTTGAGCAATCAGCCC.